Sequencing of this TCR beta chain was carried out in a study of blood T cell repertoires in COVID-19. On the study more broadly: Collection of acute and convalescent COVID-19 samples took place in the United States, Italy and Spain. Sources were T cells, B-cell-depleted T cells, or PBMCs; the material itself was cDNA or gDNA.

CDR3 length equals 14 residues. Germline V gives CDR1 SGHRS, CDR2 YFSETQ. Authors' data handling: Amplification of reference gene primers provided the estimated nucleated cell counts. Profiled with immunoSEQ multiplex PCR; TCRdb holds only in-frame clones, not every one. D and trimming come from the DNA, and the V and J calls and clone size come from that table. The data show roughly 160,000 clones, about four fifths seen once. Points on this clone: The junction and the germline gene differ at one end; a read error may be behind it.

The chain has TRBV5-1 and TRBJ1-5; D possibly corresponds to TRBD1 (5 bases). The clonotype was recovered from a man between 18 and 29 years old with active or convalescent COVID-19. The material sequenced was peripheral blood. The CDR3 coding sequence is TGCGCCCGCAGCATGGGGGGGGAGAATCAGCCCCAGCATTTT. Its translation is CARSMGGENQPQHF.